This T cell receptor (beta chain) was retrieved from a study of T-cell reconstitution after alpha-beta-depleted transplantation in children listed by TCRdb under 2016. Regarding the study in general: Using TCR repertoire profiling, the study followed T-cell immune reconstitution in a quantitative way in children after TCRalphabeta/CD19-depleted allogeneic hematopoietic cell transplantation.

This clonotype was detected ten times or more. Its antigen is not yet known. One junction end does not reproduce the germline sequence, and a read error may be involved. The library was built by means of PCR. Sequencing took place on an Illumina HiSeq 2500. To normalize quantification of the TCRbeta repertoire, the TCR libraries were built with molecular barcoding that relied on unique molecular identifiers. TCRdb took the public reads, trimmed them with fastp at Q25, ran MiXCR for clone calling and kept in-frame beta chains. Rows with a matching CDR3 protein are joined into one entry that keeps the most common DNA and genes. For this sample the table gives around 200,000 distinct CDR3 sequences, of which approximately 7% were detected only once. Together, the top ten hold over 2.5% of the sample. The clonotype comes from a human donor who donated a stem cell graft to a child with Wiskott-Aldrich syndrome. Specimen: PBMCs from the stem cell graft donor, collected from the stem cell graft.

The nucleotide sequence reads as follows: TGTGCCAGCAGCTTGGAGGGAGGGAACCAGCCCCAGCATTTT. Its product reads: CASSLEGGNQPQHF. The sequence is built from TRBV5-1 and TRBJ1-5, with no D gene named confidently. From a lookup of the germline V gene, CDR1 and CDR2 are SGHRS and YFSETQ. From its cysteine to its phenylalanine, the CDR3 spans 14 amino acids. The kept DNA is CDR3 alone, 42 bases in frame from the first base.